The clone carrying this T cell receptor beta chain was counted a few times. As yet, its antigen is unknown. An end of the junction differs from the germline gene, which may be a read error. Sequencing of DNA taken from cultured CD4+ T cells relied on the Oncomine TCR Beta short-read assay. TCRdb re-called the PCR reads with MiXCR, one entry per CDR3 protein. The sample lists about 10,000 distinct CDR3 sequences, 26% occurring once. Described treatment: roughly ten-day PBMC culture with coronavirus spike peptide pools or control peptides (ViraFEST assay). Peptide-pool expansion of antigen-specific T cells preceded TCR sequencing in ViraFEST. These data are taken from a study of vaccination and CD4 T cells after COVID-19. Overall study: The post-COVID samples were taken a median roughly 94 days after diagnosis, anywhere from 35 to 161. Overlapping spike peptides of SARS-CoV-2, HCoV-NL63, HCoV-OC43 and HCoV-229E were used, and cells were stimulated with them.

The germline V gene has CDR1 DFQATT and CDR2 SNEGSKA (reference sequence). This CDR3 comprises 14 residues. The clonotype originates from a human donor who received a COVID-19 vaccine. The sequencing used CD4+ T cells from blood, cultured in vitro, collected before SARS-CoV-2 vaccination. The gene calls are TRBV20-1 and TRBJ2-3; 9 bases are shared with TRBD2. CDR3 region: CSARGGGATDTQYF. The CDR3 nucleotides are TGCAGTGCAAGAGGCGGGGGGGCCACAGATACGCAGTATTTT.